This TCR beta chain emerged from a study of blood T cell repertoires in COVID-19. About the study: The United States, Italy and Spain provided the acute and convalescent COVID-19 samples. From T cells, B-cell-depleted T cells, or PBMCs came the material, which was cDNA or gDNA.

The CDR3 loop spans 16 amino acids. Authors' analysis steps: Estimation of nucleated cell counts relied on the amplification of reference gene primers. Clones were read by immunoSEQ multiplex PCR, and TCRdb kept only the in-frame ones, dropping some. That table gives V, J and clone size, and the DNA gave D and trimming. This table has a few hundred thousand clones, about 89% appearing once. Material: peripheral blood. This chain links TRBV12-2 with TRBJ2-7; the table's D call TRBD2 went unverified against the DNA. TRBV12-2 corresponds to a pseudogene. This receptor was identified in a woman aged 40 to 50 who had recovered from COVID-19. The CDR3 nucleotides are TGTGCAAGTCGCTCTAGACCAGGCGGGAGGTCCTACGAGCAGTACTTC. It encodes CASRSRPGGRSYEQYF.